This TCR beta chain was profiled in a study of cytomegalovirus exposure and HLA in healthy donors. To note about this clone: The antigen is not known.

Whole-study results and caveats: Confirmation was obtained in vitro that a few CMV-associated chains are specific for CMV antigens. Most of the TCR beta V segments (in an earlier analysis) were productive either about 87% or about 30% of the time.

The CDR3 is made up of 14 amino acids. Germline assignment: CDR1 LGHNT and CDR2 FRNRAP. Deletions cut 1 base from V and 16 bases from J, with 17 bases between. Primers: 60 Vbeta forward and 13 Jbeta reverse. Method: immunoSEQ multiplex PCR; TCRdb's copy keeps in-frame clones and lacks some. The table has around 60,000 clones, approximately 80% seen once. The source of this sequence is a male donor in good health and CMV-seronegative. The V and J genes are TRBV12-5 and TRBJ1-6, with a tentative D call TRBD1 (6 bases). The source material was PBMCs. Written as DNA, the CDR3 is TGTGCTAGTGGTTTGGCCACTTCGGGACACCGACTCCACTTT. It translates to CASGLATSGHRLHF. Complete variable domain (other parts from reference TRBV12-5 and TRBJ1-6): DARVTQTPRHKVTEMGQEVTMRCQPILGHNTVFWYRQTMMQGLELLAYFRNRAPLDDSGMPKDRFSAEMPDATLATLKIQPSEPRDSAVYFCASGLATSGHRLHFGNGTRLTVT.